These T cell receptor beta chains were read from a single sample in a study of blood T cell repertoires in COVID-19. The table came from immunoSEQ multiplex PCR; TCRdb's copy has only in-frame clones and leaves some out. The data show some 150,000 clones, about 90% seen once. The sequenced sample consisted of peripheral blood. These TCRs come from a man over 45 with acute or convalescent COVID-19. Both conserved end residues are part of each CDR3. Fields, in order: CDR3 length, clone size, V gene, D gene, J gene, CDR3 protein, CDR3 DNA. The D gene is left open where the match is weak. Size tells how often a clone was seen (once, few, many) or the class of an expanded clone, and some rows leave it out.

length: 18; size: once; V: TRBV2; D: .; J: TRBJ2-3; CDR3: CASNKLLPGGGSGDTQYF; DNA: TGTGCCAGCAACAAACTGCTTCCGGGCGGGGGCTCCGGAGATACGCAGTATTTT
length: 15; size: .; V: TRBV5-1; D: TRBD1; J: TRBJ2-3; CDR3: CASSLYGQGFDTQYF; DNA: TGCGCCAGCAGCTTGTATGGACAGGGGTTCGATACGCAGTATTTT
length: 14; size: .; V: TRBV7-2; D: TRBD2; J: TRBJ2-7; CDR3: CASSLPGGGYEQYF; DNA: TGTGCCAGCAGCTTACCCGGCGGGGGCTACGAGCAGTACTTC
length: 15; size: .; V: TRBV2; D: .; J: TRBJ1-1; CDR3: CASSEFPGDNTEAFF; DNA: TGTGCCAGCAGTGAATTCCCCGGGGATAACACTGAAGCTTTCTTT
length: 17; size: .; V: TRBV4-3; D: TRBD1; J: TRBJ1-5; CDR3: CASSQTLGTAQAGPQHF; DNA: TGCGCCAGCAGCCAAACCCTCGGGACAGCACAAGCCGGGCCCCAGCATTTT
length: 11; size: few; V: TRBV6-5; D: .; J: TRBJ1-3; CDR3: CASTQGNTIYF; DNA: TGTGCCAGCACCCAGGGAAACACCATATATTTT
length: 10; size: .; V: TRBV10-3; D: .; J: TRBJ2-2; CDR3: CAIKPRELFF; DNA: TGTGCCATCAAGCCAAGGGAGCTGTTTTTT
length: 12; size: .; V: TRBV29-1; D: TRBD1; J: TRBJ1-1; CDR3: CSGDRGDTEAFF; DNA: TGCAGCGGGGACAGGGGTGACACTGAAGCTTTCTTT
length: 19; size: .; V: TRBV5-1; D: TRBD1; J: TRBJ2-4; CDR3: CASSTTGQGTYLAKNIQYF; DNA: TGCGCCAGCAGCACCACGGGACAGGGGACCTATTTAGCCAAAAACATTCAGTACTTC
length: 13; size: .; V: TRBV19; D: TRBD1; J: TRBJ1-2; CDR3: CAAKRGPGYGYTF; DNA: TGTGCCGCCAAGAGGGGGCCGGGCTATGGCTACACCTTC